This T cell receptor beta chain was identified during a study of cytomegalovirus exposure and HLA in healthy donors (dated by TCRdb to the late 2010s). Looking at the study overall: In an earlier analysis of roughly 590 of the donors, approximately 300 Gb of sequence data and 100 million or so unique TCR beta sequences from some 170 million T cells were reported. Around 300 gigabases of sequencing data and tens of millions of unique TCR sequences were included in an early release covering about 600 HLA-typed donors. The genetic ancestry cluster associated with self-reported Caucasian donors included over 65% of the roughly 390 genotyped donors. The study aimed to test whether signatures of past pathogen exposure could be identified by cataloging public T cell receptors. Using immunosequencing, the study profiled T cell repertoires from around 670 subjects and related those repertoires to cytomegalovirus serostatus. A separate validation cohort of 100 to 150 different subjects was used in addition to the roughly 620-subject first cohort. To predict cytomegalovirus infection status, the study combined high-throughput TCR immunosequencing, statistical association of individual TCRs with disease status, and machine learning. In a later analysis, previously published TCR beta repertoires from 666 donors were re-analyzed and high-resolution HLA genotyping was added so that TCR occurrence patterns could be studied. In the later analysis, no new phenotypic data were used to find candidate immune exposures; instead, reliance was placed on TCR beta sequences and their occurrence across donors. An earlier analysis of a few hundred of the donors applied high-throughput TCR beta sequencing to assess whether each TCR beta V gene segment acted as functional or pseudogenic. Donor age, sex, ethnicity and CMV serostatus were compiled together with the repertoire data. In a later genetic analysis, genome-wide SNP genotypes for about 65% of the roughly 700 donors were used, and that subset was treated as a discovery cohort. Every discovery cohort repertoire had been produced on one sequencing platform. Class I and class II HLA loci were covered by the typing at four-digit resolution. Typing coverage differed by locus: A, B, C, DRB1 and DQB1 were typed in roughly 620-640 donors, DQA1 in roughly 510, DPA1 in around 600, and DPB1 in approximately 450. Five DR-DQ haplotypes were handled as single units for association and clustering because linkage in the cohort was strong. Among 398 genotyped donors of the cohort, an average of around 250,000 unique TCR beta nucleotide sequences was sequenced per donor, of which about 19% were non-productive. Study-level results and caveats: A cluster of highly shared sequence variants was judged likely to represent a technical artifact of the sequencing pipeline. In this cohort, only TCR beta chains were sequenced, and detectable features were limited by the absence of alpha or paired-chain data. The 87-base-pair reads could not distinguish some IMGT-functional V segments, including TRBV6-2 and TRBV6-3, so those segments were excluded. Because counts were too low, approximately 18 rarely observed V segments, including chromosome 9 orphons, were excluded from the earlier analysis of 587 of the donors. Because HLA typing was missing for some donors at each locus, association tests included only the typed subset. The authors suggested that the approach could potentially be generalized to other disease states and immunological phenotypes. In an earlier analysis of more than 450 of the donors, most TCR beta V segments were observed in productive rearrangements about 87% or about 30% of the time, broadly matching IMGT annotations. Linkage disequilibrium might explain the correlated functional status among segregating V segments, but an unknown experimental factor could not be ruled out. An association between a missense DCLRE1C variant and V-gene and J-gene trimming of TCR beta chains was found in a later genetic analysis and replicated in an independent cohort. A further reported finding was that TCR beta sequences accurately predicted the HLA-A and HLA-B alleles for most subjects in the first cohort. A few of the identified cytomegalovirus-associated TCR beta chains were confirmed in vitro to be specific for cytomegalovirus antigens. Compared with the roughly 600-donor mean, donors in an Asian-associated ancestry cluster had fewer N-insertions in productive TCRs, according to a later genetic analysis. In both the original and validation cohorts, the classifier was reported to diagnose cytomegalovirus status with high specificity and sensitivity. The study listed over 150 TCR beta chains as associated with cytomegalovirus. CMV serostatus was the only immune exposure information available for the cohort. Most TCR sequences were seen in very few donors, while some public TCRs were found in many individuals. In a later analysis, several top co-occurrence clusters were reported to appear linked to parvovirus B19, influenza, CMV and Epstein-Barr virus. Presence/absence analyses assumed roughly uniform sequencing depth across donors, an assumption that may not hold. In a later analysis, most CMV-associated TCR beta chains were found to appear HLA-restricted, with HLA associations seemingly driven largely by CMV exposure. Specific HLA alleles were associated with roughly 17,000 TCR beta sequences at a false discovery rate of 0.05 in a later analysis. In a later analysis, TCR association rates were found to vary across HLA loci, with the most associated TCRs seen for DRB1 alleles and the fewest for HLA-C alleles. A later analysis found that HLA-associated TCR beta chains were more clonally expanded and had lower generation probabilities than equally common non-associated chains. Strong co-occurrence of HLA alleles, especially DR and DQ, made assigning TCR associations to individual alleles difficult.

Notes on this clone: There is no known antigen for this receptor.

The cohort was made up of about 610 healthy bone marrow donors. Cohort members were all nominally healthy when sampled, although unrecorded immune exposures were likely present. The donor tested CMV seronegative and was one of the 352 seronegative cohort members. Each donor provided a peripheral blood sample, and peripheral blood mononuclear cells were used for TCR beta sequencing. Genomic DNA extraction from the blood cell samples was performed with the Qiagen DNeasy Blood Extraction Kit. The library relied on the immunoSEQ multiplex PCR assay. For the multiplex PCR, a mixture combining 60 forward primers for TCR Vbeta segments and 13 reverse primers for TCR Jbeta segments was used. The CDR3 region of rearranged TCR beta genes was amplified from genomic DNA by a multiplex PCR assay. The Illumina HiSeq System was used to sequence the amplified TCR beta libraries as 87-base-pair reads. The source study handled its data this way. A later analysis counted 65 million to 90 million unique TCR beta chains across the 670 or so repertoires, and roughly 9.9 million of these chains were shared by at least two donors. Raw reads were error-corrected and collapsed into unique sequences by a nearest-neighbor algorithm in which closely related sequences were merged to remove PCR and sequencing errors. Alignment of CDR3 sequences to IMGT reference sequences was used to assign V, D and J gene segments. For a sequence to be retained, a match of at least six nucleotides to both a V gene segment and a J gene segment was required. A rearrangement was called productive if the CDR3 had no stop codons and remained in frame with V and J, and every other rearrangement was called non-productive. CDR3 was defined according to IMGT convention as the region running from the second conserved V-encoded cysteine to the conserved J-encoded phenylalanine. In an earlier analysis of around 640 of the donors, sequences lacking an unambiguous match to a single V gene segment were excluded. In an earlier analysis of 587 of the donors, a V segment was called functional when productive rearrangements were above 56.7%, and segregating when the standard deviation between donors exceeded 5%. A statistical classification framework was built to diagnose cytomegalovirus status from the catalog of TCR beta chain sequences. A later analysis assigned V and J genes by comparing TCR nucleotide sequences with IMGT/GENE-DB human TR gene sequences. Using the TCRdist pipeline, a later analysis assigned CDR3 sequences along with most-parsimonious VDJ recombination scenarios. A later analysis defined each TCR beta chain by its CDR3 amino acid sequence plus V-gene family, and excluded reads lacking a unique V-gene family. A later analysis removed several hundred highly shared, low-generation-probability nucleotide sequences to deal with suspected cross-contamination and a sequencing artifact. A later analysis calculated a clonal expansion index for each public chain from normalized within-repertoire ranks of inferred template counts. Generation probabilities in a later analysis came from a VDJ recombination model fitted to out-of-frame rearrangements, and those results were checked against IGoR. A later analysis scored TCR-TCR, TCR-HLA and TCR-CMV co-occurrence with hypergeometric tests, applying a repertoire-size bias correction to TCR pairs. In a later analysis, false discovery rates were estimated by permuting HLA or CMV assignments 20 times. In a later analysis, co-occurring TCRs were grouped using DBSCAN, and TCRdist sequence similarity was added for clustering within HLA-allele-positive subsets. Repertoires with fewer than 30,000 or more than 120,000 public chains, plus five repertoires with anomalous nucleotide sharing, were excluded from co-occurrence clustering. Here the immuneACCESS table is served through TCRdb, limited to in-frame sequences with V and J called. Missing clones are a known gap in these copies; in checked studies unresolved V genes cover under half, and the rest lacks a known reason. V, J and clone size were drawn from that table, and D and trimming were deduced from the DNA. This specimen's table enumerates 150,000 to 200,000 clones. The ten most abundant clones make up 2.1% of the sample.

The CDR3 runs 11 amino acids, cysteine and phenylalanine included. The CDR3 DNA has 33 bases and is translated from base 1. Relative to germline, V is 7 bases shorter and J is 7 bases shorter, with 7 bases between their ends. The CDR1 and CDR2 encoded by the germline V gene (reference sequence) are MNHEY and SMNVEV. This TCR was sampled from a man between 25 and 39 years old in good health and CMV-seronegative. The V and J genes are TRBV27 and TRBJ2-2, with the D gene not clear enough to name. The source material was PBMCs. The DNA sequence is given as TGTGCCAGCATCCACGGCGGGGAGCTGTTTTTT. Translated, this gives CASIHGGELFF.